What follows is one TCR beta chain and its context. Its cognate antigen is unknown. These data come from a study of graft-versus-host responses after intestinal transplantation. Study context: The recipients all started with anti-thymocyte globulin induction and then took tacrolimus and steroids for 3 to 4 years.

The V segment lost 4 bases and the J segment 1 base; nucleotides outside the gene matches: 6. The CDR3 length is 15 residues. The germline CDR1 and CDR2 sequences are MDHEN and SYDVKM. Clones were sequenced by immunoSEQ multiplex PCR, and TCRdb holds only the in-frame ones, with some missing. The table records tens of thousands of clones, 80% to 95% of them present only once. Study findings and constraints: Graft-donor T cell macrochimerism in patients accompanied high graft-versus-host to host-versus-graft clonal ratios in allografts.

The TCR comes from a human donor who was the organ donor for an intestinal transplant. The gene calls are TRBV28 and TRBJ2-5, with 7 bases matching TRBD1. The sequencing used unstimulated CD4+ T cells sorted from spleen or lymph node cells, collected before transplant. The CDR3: CASSSFWDSQETQYF. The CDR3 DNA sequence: TGTGCCAGCAGTTCATTCTGGGACAGCCAAGAGACCCAGTACTTC.